The 3 T cell receptor beta chains listed next were all sequenced from one sample in a study of OX40 agonist ivuxolimab in advanced cancers. This table comes from immunoSEQ multiplex PCR, and its TCRdb copy is limited to in-frame clones, with some not included. The top ten clones hold approximately 0.38% of a sample with 70,000 to 80,000 clones, about 88% of them seen once. The material sequenced was CD4+ or CD8+ T cells sorted from blood, taken in a trial of the OX40 agonist ivuxolimab. These receptors all come from an adult with an advanced solid tumor such as melanoma, head and neck, liver or kidney cancer.

The chain is built from TRBV6-5 and TRBJ2-6, with 8 bases identical to TRBD1. Germline V gives CDR1 MNHEY, CDR2 SVGAGI. Trimming at V came to 7 bases and at J to 2 bases, leaving 4 bases not matched to a gene. This CDR3 comprises 15 residues. CDR3 sequence reads: CASKPGGAGANVLTF. The CDR3 coding sequence is TGTGCCAGCAAACCAGGGGGCGCTGGGGCCAACGTCCTGACTTTC.

This chain uses TRBV21-1 with TRBJ2-7; TRBD2, the D gene given by the table, was not confirmed from the DNA. TRBV21-1 is shown as a pseudogene. The CDR3 length is 14 residues. The CDR3 nucleotides read TGTGCCAGCAGCAAATTTCGGTGGCTAGCCGCGCAGTACTTC. Translated, it gives CASSKFRWLAAQYF.

V usage is TRBV5-6 and J usage is TRBJ1-4; D is unclear. This CDR3 contains 16 residues. The germline V and J ends were trimmed by 0 bases and 4 bases, with 13 bases remaining between them. CDR1 is SGHDT and CDR2 is YYEEEE in the germline V gene. For the CDR3, the DNA is TGTGCCAGCAGCTTGGAGAGGACGTACTATAATGAAAAACTGTTTTTT. It is translated as CASSLERTYYNEKLFF.